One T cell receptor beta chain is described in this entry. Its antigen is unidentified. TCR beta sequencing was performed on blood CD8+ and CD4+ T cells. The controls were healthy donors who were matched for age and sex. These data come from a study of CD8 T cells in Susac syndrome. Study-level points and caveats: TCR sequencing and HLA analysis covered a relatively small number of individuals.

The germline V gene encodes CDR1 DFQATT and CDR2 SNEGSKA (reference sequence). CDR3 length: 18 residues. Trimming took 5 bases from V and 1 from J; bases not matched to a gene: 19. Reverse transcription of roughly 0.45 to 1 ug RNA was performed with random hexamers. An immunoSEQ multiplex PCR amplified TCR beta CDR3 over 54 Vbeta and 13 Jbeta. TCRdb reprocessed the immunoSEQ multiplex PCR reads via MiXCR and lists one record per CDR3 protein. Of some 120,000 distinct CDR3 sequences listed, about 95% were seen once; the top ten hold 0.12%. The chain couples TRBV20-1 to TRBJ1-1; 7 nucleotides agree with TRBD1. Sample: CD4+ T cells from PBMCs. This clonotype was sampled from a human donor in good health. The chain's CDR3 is CSAPSVGQVVKGNTEAFF. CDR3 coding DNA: TGCAGTGCTCCCTCAGTCGGACAGGTTGTGAAGGGGAACACTGAAGCTTTCTTT.